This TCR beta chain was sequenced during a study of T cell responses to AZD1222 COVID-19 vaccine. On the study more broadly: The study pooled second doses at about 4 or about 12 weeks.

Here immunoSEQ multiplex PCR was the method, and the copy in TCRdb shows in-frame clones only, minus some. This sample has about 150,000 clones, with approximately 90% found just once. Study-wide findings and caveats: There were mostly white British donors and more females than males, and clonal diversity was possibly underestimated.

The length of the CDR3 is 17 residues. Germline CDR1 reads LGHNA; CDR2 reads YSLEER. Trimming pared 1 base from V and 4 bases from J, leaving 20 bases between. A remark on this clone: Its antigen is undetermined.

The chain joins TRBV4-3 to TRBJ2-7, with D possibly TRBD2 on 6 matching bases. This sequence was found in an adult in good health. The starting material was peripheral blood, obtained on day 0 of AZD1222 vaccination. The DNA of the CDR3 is TGCGCCAGCAGCCAAGTTAGTGGGGCGACGGGAGCGTACGAGCAGTACTTC. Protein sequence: CASSQVSGATGAYEQYF.